Given below is one TCR beta chain in context. Its target is not known. This sample was taken from a study of blood T cells in healthy people across ages. Overall study context: About one barcoded TCR beta cDNA was captured per two T cells. Study-wide results and caveats: Per million T cells, TCR beta diversity dropped roughly linearly as age increased.

A second roughly 6 to 11 cycle PCR used barcoded and J-beta primers. A template-switch adaptor that had 12 random nucleotides put a tag on each cDNA molecule. TCRdb used MiXCR to reprocess the 5' RACE reads, holding one entry per CDR3 protein. In the table there are roughly 1,500,000 distinct CDR3 sequences, 40% to 50% of which are singletons. Every donor gave ten milliliters of peripheral blood. Trimming took off 6 bases at V and 3 bases at J, with 11 bases between the two ends. The germline gives CDR1 DFQATT, CDR2 SNEGSKA (reference sequence). This CDR3 has 13 amino acids. The TCR comes from a young woman in good health. The chain links TRBV20-1 to TRBJ2-2; D call uncertain. What was sequenced was blood. The DNA for the CDR3 is TGCAGTGCCCGGCAGTTAGACACCGGGGAGCTGTTTTTT. This gives the protein CSARQLDTGELFF.